The sample holds one count of the clone carrying this T cell receptor (beta chain). Authors' analysis steps: Amplification with reference gene primers provided the estimates of nucleated cell counts. The table came from immunoSEQ multiplex PCR; TCRdb's copy has only in-frame clones and leaves some out. Clone size and V and J calls were adopted from that table, with D and trimming inferred from the DNA. In the table there are around 200,000 clones, around 80% of which are singletons. The entry originates in a study of blood T cell repertoires in COVID-19. Background on the study: Material from acute and convalescent COVID-19 was sourced from the United States, Italy and Spain. Sources were T cells, B-cell-depleted T cells, or PBMCs; the material itself was cDNA or gDNA.

The CDR3 is 15 residues long. Trimming removed 5 bases from V and 7 bases from J; junction bases left unmatched: 12. Looked up from germline, CDR1 is MDHEN and CDR2 is SYDVKM. The chain joins TRBV28 to TRBJ2-3; 7 bases agree with TRBD1. What was sequenced was peripheral blood. The receptor comes from an elderly woman with active or convalescent COVID-19. CDR3 in DNA: TGTGCCAGCAGTAGCCCGGGACAGAGGTATAATACGCAGTATTTT. Translated: CASSSPGQRYNTQYF.